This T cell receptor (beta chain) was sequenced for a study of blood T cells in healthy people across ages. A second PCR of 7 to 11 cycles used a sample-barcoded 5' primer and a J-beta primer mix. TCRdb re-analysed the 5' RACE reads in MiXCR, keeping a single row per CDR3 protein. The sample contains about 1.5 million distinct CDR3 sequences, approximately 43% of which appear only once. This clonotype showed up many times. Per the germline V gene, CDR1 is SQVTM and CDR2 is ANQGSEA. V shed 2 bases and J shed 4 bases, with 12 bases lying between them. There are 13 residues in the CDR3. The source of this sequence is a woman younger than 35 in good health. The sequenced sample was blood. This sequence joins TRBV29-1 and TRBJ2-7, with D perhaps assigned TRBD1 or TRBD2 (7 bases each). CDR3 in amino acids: CSVESGTAYEQYF. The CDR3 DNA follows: TGCAGCGTTGAAAGCGGGACAGCTTACGAGCAGTACTTC.